Following are 7 T cell receptor beta chains from one sample sequenced in a study of blood T cell repertoires in COVID-19. Data came from immunoSEQ multiplex PCR; TCRdb stores just in-frame clones and leaves some out. This table holds approximately 200,000 clones, about 90% found once. The material sequenced was peripheral blood. The receptor set was obtained from a man between 25 and 39 years old with COVID-19, enrolled during active disease.

The chain combines TRBV19 with TRBJ2-1; no reliable D call. The length of the CDR3 is 14 residues. The V end lost 6 bases, the J end lost 7 bases, and 16 bases lay between the germline ends. CDR1 is LNHDA, CDR2 SQIVND, per germline (reference sequence). CDR3: CASRRSFRFNEQFF. CDR3 sequence (DNA): TGTGCCAGTAGGCGGTCTTTCAGATTTAATGAGCAGTTCTTC.

This chain connects TRBV4-2 to TRBJ2-2; the match to TRBD2 covers 15 bases. CDR3 size: 20 residues. Germline V gene lookup returns CDR1 LGHNA and CDR2 YNFKEQ. V dropped 1 base and J dropped 0; count of bases not matched to a gene: 6. CDR3 region: CASSQVMGLAGGSNTGELFF. The DNA of the CDR3 is TGTGCCAGCAGCCAAGTCATGGGACTAGCGGGAGGCTCGAACACCGGGGAGCTGTTTTTT.

CDR3 amino acids: CASCRGTGTEAFF. CDR3 in DNA: TGTGCCAGCTGCCGGGGGACGGGGACTGAAGCTTTCTTT. The chain joins TRBV7-9 to TRBJ1-1; TRBD1 is a possible D gene (5 bases). Per germline, CDR1 SEHNR and CDR2 FQNEAQ (reference sequence). Trimming pared 8 bases from V and 5 bases from J, leaving 15 bases between. The CDR3 sequence is 13 residues long.

The V and J genes are TRBV6-1 and TRBJ1-4; 8 bases fit TRBD1. CDR3 length: 15 residues. The germline CDR1 and CDR2 sequences are MNHNS and SASEGT. V dropped 2 bases and J dropped 8; count of bases not matched to a gene: 7. In DNA, the CDR3 is TGTGCCAGCAGTGAATTCCAGGGGGCAGGAGAAAAACTGTTTTTT. It encodes CASSEFQGAGEKLFF.

V gene TRBV5-5 combines with J gene TRBJ1-1, with TRBD1 identical over 9 bases. Germline assignment: CDR1 SGHKS and CDR2 YYEKEE (reference sequence). CDR3 length: 16 amino acids. V lost 3 bases and J lost 4; bases outside the gene matches: 10. This CDR3 reads CASSSSGTGSITEAFF. CDR3 nucleotides: TGTGCCAGCAGCTCCTCCGGGACAGGGAGCATCACTGAAGCTTTCTTT.

The chain employs TRBV28 and TRBJ2-7, with 8 bases matching TRBD1. Germline CDR1 is MDHEN and CDR2 is SYDVKM. This CDR3 region has 16 residues. V dropped 5 bases and J dropped 0; count of bases not matched to a gene: 9. The CDR3 is CASSPHGQGASYEQYF. The CDR3, as DNA: TGTGCCAGCAGTCCTCACGGACAGGGAGCCTCCTACGAGCAGTACTTC. The whole variable domain, filled in from reference TRBV28 and TRBJ2-7, reads DVKVTQSSRYLVKRTGEKVFLECVQDMDHENMFWYRQDPGLGLRLIYFSYDVKMKEKGDIPEGYSVSREKKERFSLILESASTNQTSMYLCASSPHGQGASYEQYFGPGTRLTVT.

CDR3 loop: CAWSPLQGDQPQHF. CDR3 DNA: TGTGCCTGGAGTCCTCTACAGGGTGATCAGCCCCAGCATTTT. The chain joins TRBV30 to TRBJ1-5; TRBD1 might be the D (6 bases). Germline values: CDR1 GTSNPN, CDR2 SVGIG (reference sequence). Trimming left V 2 bases short and J 5 bases short, with 13 bases between. The CDR3 consists of 14 residues.